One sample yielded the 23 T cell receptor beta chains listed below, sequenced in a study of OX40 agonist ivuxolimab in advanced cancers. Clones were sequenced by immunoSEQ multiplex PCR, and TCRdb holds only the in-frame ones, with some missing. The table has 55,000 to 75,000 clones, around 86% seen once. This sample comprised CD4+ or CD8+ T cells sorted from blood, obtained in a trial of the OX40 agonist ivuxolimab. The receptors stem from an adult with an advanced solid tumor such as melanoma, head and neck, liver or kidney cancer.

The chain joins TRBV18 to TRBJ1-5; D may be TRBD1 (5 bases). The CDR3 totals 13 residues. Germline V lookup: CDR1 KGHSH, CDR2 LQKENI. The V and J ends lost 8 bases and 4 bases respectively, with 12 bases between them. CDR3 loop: CASRDRQNQPQHF. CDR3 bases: TGTGCCAGCCGGGACCGCCAGAATCAGCCCCAGCATTTT.

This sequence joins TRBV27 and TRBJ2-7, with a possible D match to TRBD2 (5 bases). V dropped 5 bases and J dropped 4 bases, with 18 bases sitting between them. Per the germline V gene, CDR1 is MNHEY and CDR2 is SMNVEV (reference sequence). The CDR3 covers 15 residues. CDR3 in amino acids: CASSPGEGWGYEQYF. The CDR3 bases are TGTGCCAGCAGTCCCGGCGAGGGCTGGGGATACGAGCAGTACTTC.

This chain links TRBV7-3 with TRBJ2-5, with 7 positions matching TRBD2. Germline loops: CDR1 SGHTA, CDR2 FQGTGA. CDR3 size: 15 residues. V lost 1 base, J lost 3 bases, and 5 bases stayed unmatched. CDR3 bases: TGTGCCAGCAGCTTAAACGGCCGGGAGGAAGAGACCCAGTACTTC. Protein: CASSLNGREEETQYF.

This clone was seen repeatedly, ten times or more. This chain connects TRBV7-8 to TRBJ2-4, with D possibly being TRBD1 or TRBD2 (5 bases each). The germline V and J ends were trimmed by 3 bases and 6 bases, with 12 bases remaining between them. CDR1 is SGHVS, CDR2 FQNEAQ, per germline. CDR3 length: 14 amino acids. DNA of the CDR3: TGTGCCAGCAGCTTGGTTGAGGGGATAAACATTCAGTACTTC. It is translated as CASSLVEGINIQYF.

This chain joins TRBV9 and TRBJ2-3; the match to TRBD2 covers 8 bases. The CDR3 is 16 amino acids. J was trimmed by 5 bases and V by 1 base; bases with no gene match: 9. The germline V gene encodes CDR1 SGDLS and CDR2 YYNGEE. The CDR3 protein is CASSVTGTSSRDTQYF. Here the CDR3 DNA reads TGTGCCAGCAGCGTAACCGGGACTAGTTCCCGAGATACGCAGTATTTT. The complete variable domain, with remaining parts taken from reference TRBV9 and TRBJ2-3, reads DSGVTQTPKHLITATGQRVTLRCSPRSGDLSVYWYQQSLDQGLQFLIQYYNGEERAKGNILERFSAQQFPDLHSELNLSSLELGDSALYFCASSVTGTSSRDTQYFGPGTRLTVL.

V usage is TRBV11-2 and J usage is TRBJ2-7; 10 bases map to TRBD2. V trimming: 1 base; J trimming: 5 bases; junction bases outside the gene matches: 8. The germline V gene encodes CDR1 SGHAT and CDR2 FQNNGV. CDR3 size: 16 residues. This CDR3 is CASSLGDLAGADEQYF. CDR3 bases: TGTGCCAGCAGCTTAGGAGATCTAGCGGGAGCTGACGAGCAGTACTTC.

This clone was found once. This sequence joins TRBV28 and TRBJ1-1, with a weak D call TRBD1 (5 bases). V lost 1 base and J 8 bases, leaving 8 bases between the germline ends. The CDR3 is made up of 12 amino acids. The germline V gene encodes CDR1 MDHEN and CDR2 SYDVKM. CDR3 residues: CASSLLRTEAFF. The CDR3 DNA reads TGTGCCAGCAGTTTATTAAGGACAGAAGCTTTCTTT.

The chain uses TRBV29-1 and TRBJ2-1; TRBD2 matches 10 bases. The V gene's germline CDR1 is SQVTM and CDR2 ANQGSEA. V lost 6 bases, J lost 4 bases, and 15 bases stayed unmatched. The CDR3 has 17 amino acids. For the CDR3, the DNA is TGCAGCGTGGGAGGTCTAGCGGGAGCACCGTTTTACAATGAGCAGTTCTTC. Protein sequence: CSVGGLAGAPFYNEQFF.

This CDR3 reads CASSPEPRNQPQHF. CDR3 nucleotides: TGTGCCAGCAGCCCCGAGCCCAGGAATCAGCCCCAGCATTTT. V gene TRBV7-2 combines with J gene TRBJ1-5; D is uncertain. The CDR3 spans 14 residues. CDR1 and CDR2 from the germline V gene are SGHTA and FQGNSA. V dropped 5 bases and J dropped 4 bases, with 12 bases sitting between them.

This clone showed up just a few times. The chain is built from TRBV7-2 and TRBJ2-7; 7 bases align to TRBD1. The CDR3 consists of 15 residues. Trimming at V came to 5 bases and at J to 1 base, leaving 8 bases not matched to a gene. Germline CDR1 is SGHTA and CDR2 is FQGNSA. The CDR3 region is CASSRDPGQSYEQYF. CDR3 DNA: TGTGCCAGCAGCAGAGACCCGGGACAGTCCTACGAGCAGTACTTC.

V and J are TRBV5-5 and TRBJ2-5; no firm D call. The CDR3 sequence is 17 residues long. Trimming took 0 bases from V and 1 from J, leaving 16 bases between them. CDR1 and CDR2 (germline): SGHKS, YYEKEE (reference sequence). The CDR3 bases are TGTGCCAGCAGCTTGGAGCGTATGGGCAGCTTCCAAGAGACCCAGTACTTC. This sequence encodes CASSLERMGSFQETQYF. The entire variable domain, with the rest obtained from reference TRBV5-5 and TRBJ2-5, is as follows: DAGVTQSPTHLIKTRGQQVTLRCSPISGHKSVSWYQQVLGQGPQFIFQYYEKEERGRGNFPDRFSARQFPNYSSELNVNALLLGDSALYLCASSLERMGSFQETQYFGPGTRLLVL.

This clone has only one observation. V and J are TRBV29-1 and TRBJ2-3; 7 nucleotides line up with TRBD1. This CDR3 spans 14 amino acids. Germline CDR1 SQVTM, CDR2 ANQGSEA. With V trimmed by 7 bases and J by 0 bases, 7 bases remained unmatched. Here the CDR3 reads CSAGTAPSTDTQYF. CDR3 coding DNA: TGCAGCGCTGGGACAGCTCCTAGCACAGATACGCAGTATTTT.

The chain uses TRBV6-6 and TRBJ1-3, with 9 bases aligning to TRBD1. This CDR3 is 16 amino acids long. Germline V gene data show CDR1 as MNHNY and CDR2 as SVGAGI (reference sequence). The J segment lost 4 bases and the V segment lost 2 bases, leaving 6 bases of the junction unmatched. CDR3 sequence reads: CASSYPQGAEGNTIYF. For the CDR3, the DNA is TGTGCCAGCAGTTACCCACAGGGGGCGGAAGGAAACACCATATATTTT.

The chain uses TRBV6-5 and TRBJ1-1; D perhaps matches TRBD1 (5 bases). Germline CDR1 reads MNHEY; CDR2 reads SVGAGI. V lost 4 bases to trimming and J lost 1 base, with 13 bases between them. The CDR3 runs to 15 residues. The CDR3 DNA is TGTGCCAGCAGTTCAGCAGGGCAGGGGAACACTGAAGCTTTCTTT. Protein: CASSSAGQGNTEAFF.

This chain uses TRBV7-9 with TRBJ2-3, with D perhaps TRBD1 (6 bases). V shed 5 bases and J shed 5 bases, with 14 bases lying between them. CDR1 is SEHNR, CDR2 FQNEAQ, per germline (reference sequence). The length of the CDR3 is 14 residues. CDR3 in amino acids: CASSQRQAQDTQYF. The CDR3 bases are TGTGCCAGCAGCCAAAGACAGGCACAAGATACGCAGTATTTT. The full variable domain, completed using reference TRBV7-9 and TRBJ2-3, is DTGVSQNPRHKITKRGQNVTFRCDPISEHNRLYWYRQTLGQGPEFLTYFQNEAQLEKSRLLSDRFSAERPKGSFSTLEIQRTEQGDSAMYLCASSQRQAQDTQYFGPGTRLTVL.

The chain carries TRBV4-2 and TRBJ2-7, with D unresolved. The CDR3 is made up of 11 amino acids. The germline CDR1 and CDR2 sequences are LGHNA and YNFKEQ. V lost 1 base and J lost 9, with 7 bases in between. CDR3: CASSQGNTQYF. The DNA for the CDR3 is TGTGCCAGCAGCCAAGGTAACACGCAGTACTTC.

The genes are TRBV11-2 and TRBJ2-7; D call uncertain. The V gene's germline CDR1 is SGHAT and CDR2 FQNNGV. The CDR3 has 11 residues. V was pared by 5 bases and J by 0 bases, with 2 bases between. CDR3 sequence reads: CASSISYEQYF. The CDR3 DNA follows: TGTGCCAGCAGCATCTCCTACGAGCAGTACTTC.

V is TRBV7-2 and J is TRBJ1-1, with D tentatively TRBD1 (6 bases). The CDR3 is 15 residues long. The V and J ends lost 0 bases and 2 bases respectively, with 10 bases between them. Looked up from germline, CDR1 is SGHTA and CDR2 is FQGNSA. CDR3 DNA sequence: TGTGCCAGCAGCTTAGCTGCAGGGGCTAACACTGAAGCTTTCTTT. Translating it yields CASSLAAGANTEAFF.

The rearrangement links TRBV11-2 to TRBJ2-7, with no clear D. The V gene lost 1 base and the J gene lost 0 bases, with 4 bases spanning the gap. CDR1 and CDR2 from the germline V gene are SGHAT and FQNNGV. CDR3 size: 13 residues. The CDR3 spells CASSLGRSYEQYF. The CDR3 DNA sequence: TGTGCCAGCAGCTTAGGGCGCTCCTACGAGCAGTACTTC.

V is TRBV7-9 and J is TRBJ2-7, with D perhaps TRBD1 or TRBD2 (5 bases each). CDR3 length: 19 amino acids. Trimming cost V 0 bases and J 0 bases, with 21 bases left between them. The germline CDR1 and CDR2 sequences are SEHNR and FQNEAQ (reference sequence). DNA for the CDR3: TGTGCCAGCAGCTTAGCCCCCGGGAAGGGGCCACCGAGCTCCTACGAGCAGTACTTC. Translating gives CASSLAPGKGPPSSYEQYF.

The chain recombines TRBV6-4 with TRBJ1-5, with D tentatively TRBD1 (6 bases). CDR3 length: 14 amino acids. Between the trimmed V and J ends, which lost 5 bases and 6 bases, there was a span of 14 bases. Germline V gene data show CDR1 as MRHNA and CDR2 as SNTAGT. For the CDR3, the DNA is TGTGCCAGCAGTCAACAGGGTGGGGGTCAGCCCCAGCATTTT. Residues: CASSQQGGGQPQHF.

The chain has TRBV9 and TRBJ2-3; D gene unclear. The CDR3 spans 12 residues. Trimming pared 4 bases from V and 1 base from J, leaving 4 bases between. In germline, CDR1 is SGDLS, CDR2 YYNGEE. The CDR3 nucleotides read TGTGCCAGCAGCCCCCGCACAGATACGCAGTATTTT. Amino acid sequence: CASSPRTDTQYF. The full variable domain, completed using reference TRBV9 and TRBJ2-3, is DSGVTQTPKHLITATGQRVTLRCSPRSGDLSVYWYQQSLDQGLQFLIQYYNGEERAKGNILERFSAQQFPDLHSELNLSSLELGDSALYFCASSPRTDTQYFGPGTRLTVL.

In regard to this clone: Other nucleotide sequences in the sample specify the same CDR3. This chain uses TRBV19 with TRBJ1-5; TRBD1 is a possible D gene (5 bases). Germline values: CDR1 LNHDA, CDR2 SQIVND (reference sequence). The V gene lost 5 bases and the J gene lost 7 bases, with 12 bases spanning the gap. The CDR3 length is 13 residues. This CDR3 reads CASSLQGRQPQHF. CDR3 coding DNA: TGTGCCAGTAGTCTCCAGGGCCGGCAGCCCCAGCATTTT.